These 32 T cell receptor beta chains were sequenced from one sample in a study of blood T cell repertoires in COVID-19. Assay: immunoSEQ multiplex PCR; the TCRdb copy retains only in-frame clones and omits some. Among 130,000 or so clones, around four fifths were seen once, and the ten largest hold 20% to 25%. Sequenced material: peripheral blood. The origin of the receptors is a human donor in a cohort sampled during active COVID-19.

This clone was seen a few times. The J gene is TRBJ2-7, the V gene TRBV6-6; no firm D call. CDR1 and CDR2 (germline): MNHNY, SVGAGI (reference sequence). V gave up 4 bases and J gave up 5 bases, with 9 bases separating them. This CDR3 spans 12 amino acids. As DNA, the CDR3 is TGTGCCAGCAGTTTATCAGGTGACGAGCAGTACTTC. Amino acids: CASSLSGDEQYF.

The gene calls are TRBV5-1 and TRBJ1-5, with 9 bases identical to TRBD1. V shed 7 bases, J shed 1 base, and the junction held 12 bases outside the gene matches. The CDR3 loop spans 17 amino acids. In germline, CDR1 is SGHRS, CDR2 YFSETQ. CDR3 sequence (DNA): TGCGCCAGCGCGCTATTAACAGGGGGCGTGAGCAATCAGCCCCAGCATTTT. It translates to CASALLTGGVSNQPQHF.

The J gene is TRBJ1-5, the V gene TRBV10-3; 8 bases map to TRBD1. CDR3 length: 14 residues. Losses at the gene ends were 6 bases for V and 7 bases for J; bases not matched to a gene: 8. Germline V gene sequence: CDR1 ENHRY, CDR2 SYGVKD. The CDR3 region is CAIRSGTGDQPQHF. The CDR3 DNA follows: TGTGCCATCAGATCGGGGACAGGAGACCAGCCCCAGCATTTT.

This chain links TRBV5-1 with TRBJ2-3; 11 bases match TRBD2. The CDR3 covers 14 residues. V was clipped by 5 bases and J by 3 bases; unmatched bases: 2. CDR1 and CDR2 from the germline V gene are SGHRS and YFSETQ. The CDR3 DNA sequence: TGCGCCAGCAGGACTAGCGGGAATACAGATACGCAGTATTTT. Translation gives CASRTSGNTDTQYF.

The chain couples TRBV2 to TRBJ2-2; TRBD2 matches 8 bases. Germline values: CDR1 SNHLY, CDR2 FYNNEI. V trimming: 1 base; J trimming: 3 bases; junction bases outside the gene matches: 10. The CDR3 totals 18 residues. The CDR3 region is CASSEGWGAGEHTGELFF. CDR3 DNA: TGTGCCAGCAGTGAAGGGTGGGGAGCGGGAGAGCACACCGGGGAGCTGTTTTTT.

This clone was detected only once. V and J are TRBV7-6 and TRBJ1-3, with TRBD1 as a possible D gene (5 bases). Germline V gene lookup returns CDR1 SGHVS and CDR2 FNYEAQ. With 4 bases removed from V and 1 base from J, the gap between germline ends came to 8 bases. This CDR3 is built from 14 residues. The CDR3 DNA reads TGTGCCAGCAGCTACCAGGGATCTGGAAACACCATATATTTT. Protein: CASSYQGSGNTIYF.

This chain connects TRBV5-6 to TRBJ1-2; D unclear. V gave up 2 bases and J gave up 8 bases, with 16 bases separating them. The CDR3 covers 14 residues. CDR1 and CDR2 from the germline V gene are SGHDT and YYEEEE. The CDR3 sequence: CASSFLPTREGYTF. The DNA for the CDR3 is TGTGCCAGCAGCTTTTTACCCACCCGGGAGGGCTACACCTTC.

This clone was seen only a few times. The V gene is TRBV5-1, the J gene TRBJ2-3; 7 bases align to TRBD1. The CDR3 totals 14 residues. The J segment lost 3 bases and the V segment lost 2 bases, leaving 3 bases of the junction unmatched. Germline-derived CDR1 and CDR2 are SGHRS and YFSETQ. The CDR3 bases are TGCGCCAGCAGCTTTTACAGGGGAACAGATACGCAGTATTTT. Protein: CASSFYRGTDTQYF.

The chain combines TRBV19 with TRBJ1-5; unclear D gene. V was cut by 0 bases and J by 7 bases, with 10 bases left in between. The CDR3 contains 14 residues. Germline V gives CDR1 LNHDA, CDR2 SQIVND (reference sequence). This CDR3 reads CASSIDDRGQPQHF. The CDR3 DNA reads TGTGCCAGTAGTATAGACGACCGAGGACAGCCCCAGCATTTT.

This chain connects TRBV29-1 to TRBJ1-2, with 9 nucleotides matching TRBD1. V lost 5 bases and J lost 3; bases outside the gene matches: 4. CDR1 is SQVTM, CDR2 ANQGSEA, per germline. The CDR3 runs to 13 residues. DNA for the CDR3: TGCAGCGTTATGGACAGGGGAGACTATGGCTACACCTTC. Amino acid sequence: CSVMDRGDYGYTF.

This rearrangement joins TRBV28 to TRBJ1-5; a possible D gene is TRBD1 (6 bases). Germline CDR1 is MDHEN and CDR2 is SYDVKM. The CDR3 has 20 residues. Deletions cut 6 bases from V and 0 bases from J, with 27 bases between. CDR3 bases: TGTGCCAGCAGCTTCCTTGGGGTCGCAGGGGCCCACCTTAGCAATCAGCCCCAGCATTTT. Its protein is CASSFLGVAGAHLSNQPQHF.

In this sample, this clone turned up once. J is TRBJ1-1 and V is TRBV27; D gene unclear. The CDR3 totals 14 residues. V shed 5 bases and J shed 1 base, with 11 bases lying between them. Germline lookup yields CDR1 MNHEY and CDR2 SMNVEV (reference sequence). The DNA of the CDR3 is TGTGCCAGCAGTCCCCACGATAGGAACACTGAAGCTTTCTTT. It translates to CASSPHDRNTEAFF.

The chain links TRBV5-1 to TRBJ2-7; D call uncertain. CDR3 size: 13 residues. V lost 0 bases and J 3 bases, leaving 7 bases between the germline ends. Germline CDR1 and CDR2: SGHRS and YFSETQ. The CDR3 DNA is TGCGCCAGCAGCTTGGGGCGGAACTACGAGCAGTACTTC. Translated: CASSLGRNYEQYF.

The chain combines TRBV6-2 or TRBV6-3 with TRBJ2-1; 10 bases fit TRBD2. This CDR3 contains 15 residues. Germline CDR1 is MNHEY and CDR2 is SVGEGT. V dropped 2 bases and J dropped 3; count of bases not matched to a gene: 1. For the CDR3, the DNA is TGTGCCAGCAGTTACCCTAGCGGGGGCTACAATGAGCAGTTCTTC. This translates into CASSYPSGGYNEQFF.

The chain joins TRBV18 to TRBJ1-5; possible D gene TRBD1, 6 bases. V lost 3 bases, J lost 5 bases, and 8 bases lay in between. Germline lookup yields CDR1 KGHSH and CDR2 LQKENI. The CDR3 extends over 13 amino acids. CDR3 protein: CASSPAGDQPQHF. CDR3 DNA: TGTGCCAGCTCACCGGCAGGGGATCAGCCCCAGCATTTT. The full variable domain, its missing parts supplied by reference TRBV18 and TRBJ1-5, is NAGVMQNPRHLVRRRGQEARLRCSPMKGHSHVYWYRQLPEEGLKFMVYLQKENIIDESGMPKERFSAEFPKEGPSILRIQQVVRGDSAAYFCASSPAGDQPQHFGDGTRLSIL.

The chain carries TRBV18 and TRBJ2-4; D perhaps matches TRBD2 (6 bases). Germline V gives CDR1 KGHSH, CDR2 LQKENI. V lost 2 bases, J lost 8 bases, and 13 bases lay in between. The CDR3 has 14 amino acids. This CDR3 reads CASSPEAGPDIQYF. CDR3 DNA: TGTGCCAGCTCACCAGAGGCGGGACCAGACATTCAGTACTTC.

The chain couples TRBV5-4 to TRBJ2-7, with TRBD2 matching over 8 bases. The V and J ends lost 2 bases and 5 bases, in that order; junction bases with no gene match: 6. Germline V gives CDR1 SGHNT, CDR2 YYREEE (reference sequence). The CDR3 spans 14 residues. In DNA, the CDR3 is TGTGCCAGCAGCTTCTACCCGGGACTAGACGAGCAGTACTTC. Amino acid sequence: CASSFYPGLDEQYF.

This clone was observed a single time. The J gene is TRBJ1-2, the V gene TRBV30, with 7 positions matching TRBD1. In germline, CDR1 is GTSNPN, CDR2 SVGIG (reference sequence). The CDR3 extends over 16 amino acids. With 0 bases clipped from V and 0 bases from J, the junction kept 7 bases outside the gene matches. The CDR3 coding sequence is TGTGCCTGGAGTGTACCGTGGACAGGACCTAACTATGGCTACACCTTC. It codes for CAWSVPWTGPNYGYTF.

This clone was observed a few times. The chain is built from TRBV7-9 and TRBJ1-2; 9 nucleotides match TRBD1. The CDR3 length is 13 residues. With 6 bases clipped from V and 8 bases from J, the junction kept 7 bases outside the gene matches. Germline V gene sequence: CDR1 SEHNR, CDR2 FQNEAQ (reference sequence). CDR3 sequence reads: CASSPGQGRGYTF. CDR3 DNA: TGTGCCAGCAGTCCAGGACAGGGGAGAGGCTACACCTTC. Full variable domain (missing parts from reference TRBV7-9 and TRBJ1-2): DTGVSQNPRHKITKRGQNVTFRCDPISEHNRLYWYRQTLGQGPEFLTYFQNEAQLEKSRLLSDRFSAERPKGSFSTLEIQRTEQGDSAMYLCASSPGQGRGYTFGSGTRLTVV.

This chain uses TRBV10-3 with TRBJ1-6, with 7 positions matching TRBD1. CDR1 is ENHRY and CDR2 is SYGVKD in the germline V gene. The CDR3 length is 13 residues. V gave up 6 bases and J gave up 9 bases; unmatched junction bases: 5. The CDR3 loop reads CAISTGEVSPLHF. Here the CDR3 DNA reads TGTGCCATCAGCACAGGGGAAGTTTCACCCCTCCACTTT.

Note on this clone: The sample carries other DNA sequences with the same CDR3. The chain uses TRBV19 and TRBJ1-5; a possible D gene is TRBD1 (5 bases). The germline V and J ends were trimmed by 3 bases and 1 base, with 10 bases remaining between them. Germline assignment: CDR1 LNHDA and CDR2 SQIVND (reference sequence). This CDR3 contains 15 residues. The chain's CDR3 is CASSILGGSNQPQHF. The CDR3 DNA reads as TGTGCCAGTAGTATCCTGGGGGGGAGCAATCAGCCCCAGCATTTT. The full variable domain, its missing parts supplied by reference TRBV19 and TRBJ1-5, is DGGITQSPKYLFRKEGQNVTLSCEQNLNHDAMYWYRQDPGQGLRLIYYSQIVNDFQKGDIAEGYSVSREKKESFPLTVTSAQKNPTAFYLCASSILGGSNQPQHFGDGTRLSIL.

The V and J genes are TRBV2 and TRBJ2-5; perhaps TRBD1 as D (6 bases). The CDR3 loop spans 12 amino acids. V was shortened by 5 bases and J by 3 bases, with 7 bases between the two germline ends. Germline V lookup: CDR1 SNHLY, CDR2 FYNNEI. The DNA of the CDR3 is TGTGCCAGCAGTCGGACAGAAGAGACCCAGTACTTC. Its translation: CASSRTEETQYF.

The V gene is TRBV5-6, the J gene TRBJ2-7; 11 bases line up with TRBD1. Germline CDR1 and CDR2: SGHDT and YYEEEE. Trimming cost V 4 bases and J 2 bases; bases outside gene matches: 8. The CDR3 runs 16 residues. The CDR3 protein is CASSGGPGQGAYEQYF. The DNA for the CDR3 is TGTGCCAGCAGCGGGGGCCCGGGACAGGGGGCCTACGAGCAGTACTTC.

This chain uses TRBV7-8 with TRBJ2-5; possible D gene TRBD2, 7 bases. The CDR3 has 15 residues. Germline lookup yields CDR1 SGHVS and CDR2 FQNEAQ. Between the trimmed V and J ends, which lost 5 bases and 4 bases, there was a span of 17 bases. This CDR3 is CASSGGAFIAETQYF. Here the CDR3 DNA reads TGTGCCAGCAGCGGGGGGGCCTTTATCGCAGAGACCCAGTACTTC.

The chain couples TRBV3-1 (or the pseudogene TRBV3-2) to TRBJ2-5, with a possible D match to TRBD1 (5 bases). Germline lookup yields CDR1 LGHDT and CDR2 YNNKEL (reference sequence). The CDR3 is 13 residues long. The V and J ends lost 0 bases and 9 bases respectively, with 11 bases between them. The CDR3 spells CASSQEAWGPQYF. In DNA form, the CDR3 reads TGTGCCAGCAGCCAAGAAGCGTGGGGCCCCCAGTACTTC.

V gene TRBV14 combines with J gene TRBJ2-6, with D possibly matching TRBD2 (5 bases). Germline V gene sequence: CDR1 SGHDN, CDR2 FVKESK. This CDR3 region has 13 residues. The V gene lost 1 base and the J gene lost 8 bases, with 6 bases spanning the gap. The CDR3, as DNA: TGTGCCAGCAGCCAAGCGGGGACCAACGTCCTGACTTTC. Translating gives CASSQAGTNVLTF.

The chain is built from TRBV6-1 and TRBJ1-5; D might be TRBD1 (6 bases). The CDR3 is 15 residues long. The germline V gene has CDR1 MNHNS and CDR2 SASEGT. Trimming left V 0 bases short and J 5 bases short, with 11 bases between. The CDR3 region is CASSEAGGRDQPQHF. The CDR3 bases are TGTGCCAGCAGTGAAGCCGGGGGGCGGGATCAGCCCCAGCATTTT.

The V call is TRBV10-2, the J call TRBJ1-2, with a possible D match to TRBD1 (5 bases). Germline lookup yields CDR1 WSHSY and CDR2 SAAADI. Trimming shortened V by 4 bases and J by 8 bases, and 11 bases separated the two germline ends. There are 12 residues in the CDR3. The CDR3 spells CASSGQGRGYTF. The CDR3 coding sequence is TGCGCCAGCAGTGGCCAGGGAAGGGGCTACACCTTC.

V gene TRBV7-2 combines with J gene TRBJ1-2, with D hard to call. The CDR3 contains 13 residues. The germline V gene has CDR1 SGHTA and CDR2 FQGNSA. V lost 2 bases and J 4 bases, leaving 8 bases between the germline ends. This chain's CDR3 is CASSLRQVYGYTF. The CDR3 DNA sequence: TGTGCCAGCAGCTTAAGGCAGGTCTATGGCTACACCTTC. Using reference TRBV7-2 and TRBJ1-2 for the parts outside the CDR3, the full variable domain is GAGVSQSPSNKVTEKGKDVELRCDPISGHTALYWYRQSLGQGLEFLIYFQGNSAPDKSGLPSDRFSAERTGGSVSTLTIQRTQQEDSAVYLCASSLRQVYGYTFGSGTRLTVV.

The V gene is TRBV7-2, the J gene TRBJ2-2, with 9 bases identical to TRBD2. This CDR3 spans 16 amino acids. The germline V gene has CDR1 SGHTA and CDR2 FQGNSA. Unmatched junction bases numbered 6, after V lost 1 base and J lost 6 bases. CDR3 amino acids: CASSLDRGRAPGELFF. The CDR3 coding sequence is TGTGCCAGCAGCTTAGATCGCGGGAGGGCCCCCGGGGAGCTGTTTTTT. Based on the CDR3 plus reference TRBV7-2 and TRBJ2-2, the full variable domain is GAGVSQSPSNKVTEKGKDVELRCDPISGHTALYWYRQSLGQGLEFLIYFQGNSAPDKSGLPSDRFSAERTGGSVSTLTIQRTQQEDSAVYLCASSLDRGRAPGELFFGEGSRLTVL.

The chain combines TRBV3-1 (or the pseudogene TRBV3-2) with TRBJ1-1, with D perhaps matching TRBD1 (6 bases). Trimming left V 1 base short and J 10 bases short, with 13 bases between. The CDR3 contains 13 residues. Germline lookup yields CDR1 LGHDT and CDR2 YNNKEL (reference sequence). The DNA of the CDR3 is TGTGCCAGCAGCCAAGTATTAGGGGGGGGAGCTTTCTTT. Translation gives CASSQVLGGGAFF.

In its sample, this clone was seen a few times. The CDR3 loop reads CASSTGTSGGAAEQFF. CDR3 sequence (DNA): TGCGCCAGCAGTACAGGTACTAGCGGGGGGGCCGCTGAGCAGTTCTTC. The chain uses TRBV5-1 and TRBJ2-1; 13 bases match TRBD2. Germline values: CDR1 SGHRS, CDR2 YFSETQ. Trimming cost V 5 bases and J 9 bases; bases outside gene matches: 11. The CDR3 is 16 amino acids.